Below, 8 T cell receptor beta chains from the same sample are listed, as sequenced in a study of preoperative IRX-2 immunotherapy in early breast cancer. As for treatment: preoperative locoregional IRX-2 cytokine immunotherapy. Data came from immunoSEQ multiplex PCR; TCRdb stores just in-frame clones and leaves some out. This table holds just over 25,000 clones, around four fifths found once. The sample consisted of lymph node tissue, taken after IRX-2 immunotherapy. The receptors originated from a human donor with breast cancer.

In its sample, this clone was seen once. This rearrangement joins TRBV1 to TRBJ2-7; the table names TRBD2, a call not compared with the DNA. TRBV1 is a recognized pseudogene. The CDR3 extends over 18 amino acids. The CDR3 region is CTSSQDVGTSGSTGEQYV. CDR3 DNA: TGCACCAGCAGCCAAGACGTCGGAACCTCGGGTTCTACGGGTGAGCAGTACGTC.

The genes are TRBV7-1 and TRBJ2-1; D perhaps matches TRBD1 (6 bases). TRBV7-1 is designated an ORF whose function remains uncertain. Between the trimmed V and J ends, which lost 4 bases and 8 bases, there was a span of 21 bases. The CDR3 extends over 16 amino acids. CDR3 DNA sequence: TGTGCCAGCAGCTTAGTGATCCAGGGGCCAGTTGATGAGCAGTTCTTC. This gives the protein CASSLVIQGPVDEQFF.

This chain connects TRBV11-3 to TRBJ1-1; D possibly corresponds to TRBD1 (5 bases). Trimming shortened V by 4 bases and J by 0 bases, and 9 bases separated the two germline ends. The germline CDR1 and CDR2 sequences are SGHNT and YENEEA. The CDR3 is made up of 14 amino acids. As DNA, the CDR3 is TGTGCCAGCAGCTCGGGGCTGTTGAACACTGAAGCTTTCTTT. This sequence encodes CASSSGLLNTEAFF.

This sequence joins TRBV18 and TRBJ2-1, with a possible D match to TRBD1 (5 bases). The V gene's germline CDR1 is KGHSH and CDR2 LQKENI. Trimming took 4 bases from V and 8 from J, leaving 12 bases between them. The CDR3 totals 13 residues. The CDR3 DNA sequence: TGTGCCAGCTCACTCGCCGACAGCCATGAGCAGTTCTTC. Protein: CASSLADSHEQFF. Based on the CDR3 plus reference TRBV18 and TRBJ2-1, the full variable domain is NAGVMQNPRHLVRRRGQEARLRCSPMKGHSHVYWYRQLPEEGLKFMVYLQKENIIDESGMPKERFSAEFPKEGPSILRIQQVVRGDSAAYFCASSLADSHEQFFGPGTRLTVL.

The rearrangement links TRBV18 to TRBJ1-1, with 7 positions matching TRBD1. The CDR3 sequence is 15 residues long. Looked up from germline, CDR1 is KGHSH and CDR2 is LQKENI. With 0 bases clipped from V and 1 base from J, the junction kept 2 bases outside the gene matches. The CDR3 region is CASSPPGQQNTEAFF. CDR3 DNA: TGTGCCAGCTCACCACCGGGACAGCAGAACACTGAAGCTTTCTTT.

The chain joins TRBV29-1 to TRBJ2-3; D remains ambiguous. In germline, CDR1 is SQVTM, CDR2 ANQGSEA. This CDR3 is built from 13 residues. Trimming removed 4 bases at V and 5 bases at J, with 13 bases between. The chain's CDR3 is CSVGTNERDTQYF. DNA for the CDR3: TGCAGCGTTGGGACCAATGAACGAGATACGCAGTATTTT.

The rearrangement joins TRBV11-3 to TRBJ1-6; tentative D call: TRBD1 (5 bases). The germline CDR1 and CDR2 sequences are SGHNT and YENEEA. The length of the CDR3 is 14 residues. V was clipped by 5 bases and J by 14 bases, with 19 bases between them. CDR3 loop: CASSTQEGIWALHF. CDR3 bases: TGTGCCAGCAGCACACAGGAGGGGATTTGGGCCCTCCACTTT. Full variable domain (rest looked up from reference TRBV11-3 and TRBJ1-6): EAGVVQSPRYKIIEKKQPVAFWCNPISGHNTLYWYLQNLGQGPELLIRYENEEAVDDSQLPKDRFSAERLKGVDSTLKIQPAELGDSAVYLCASSTQEGIWALHFGNGTRLTVT.

The J gene is TRBJ1-6, the V gene TRBV19; 8 positions agree with TRBD1. The CDR3 has 14 residues. V was clipped by 4 bases and J by 9 bases; unmatched bases: 5. CDR1 is LNHDA, CDR2 SQIVND, per germline (reference sequence). CDR3 nucleotide sequence: TGTGCCAGTAGTACCGGGACAGGTCTTTCACCCCTCCACTTT. It translates to CASSTGTGLSPLHF.